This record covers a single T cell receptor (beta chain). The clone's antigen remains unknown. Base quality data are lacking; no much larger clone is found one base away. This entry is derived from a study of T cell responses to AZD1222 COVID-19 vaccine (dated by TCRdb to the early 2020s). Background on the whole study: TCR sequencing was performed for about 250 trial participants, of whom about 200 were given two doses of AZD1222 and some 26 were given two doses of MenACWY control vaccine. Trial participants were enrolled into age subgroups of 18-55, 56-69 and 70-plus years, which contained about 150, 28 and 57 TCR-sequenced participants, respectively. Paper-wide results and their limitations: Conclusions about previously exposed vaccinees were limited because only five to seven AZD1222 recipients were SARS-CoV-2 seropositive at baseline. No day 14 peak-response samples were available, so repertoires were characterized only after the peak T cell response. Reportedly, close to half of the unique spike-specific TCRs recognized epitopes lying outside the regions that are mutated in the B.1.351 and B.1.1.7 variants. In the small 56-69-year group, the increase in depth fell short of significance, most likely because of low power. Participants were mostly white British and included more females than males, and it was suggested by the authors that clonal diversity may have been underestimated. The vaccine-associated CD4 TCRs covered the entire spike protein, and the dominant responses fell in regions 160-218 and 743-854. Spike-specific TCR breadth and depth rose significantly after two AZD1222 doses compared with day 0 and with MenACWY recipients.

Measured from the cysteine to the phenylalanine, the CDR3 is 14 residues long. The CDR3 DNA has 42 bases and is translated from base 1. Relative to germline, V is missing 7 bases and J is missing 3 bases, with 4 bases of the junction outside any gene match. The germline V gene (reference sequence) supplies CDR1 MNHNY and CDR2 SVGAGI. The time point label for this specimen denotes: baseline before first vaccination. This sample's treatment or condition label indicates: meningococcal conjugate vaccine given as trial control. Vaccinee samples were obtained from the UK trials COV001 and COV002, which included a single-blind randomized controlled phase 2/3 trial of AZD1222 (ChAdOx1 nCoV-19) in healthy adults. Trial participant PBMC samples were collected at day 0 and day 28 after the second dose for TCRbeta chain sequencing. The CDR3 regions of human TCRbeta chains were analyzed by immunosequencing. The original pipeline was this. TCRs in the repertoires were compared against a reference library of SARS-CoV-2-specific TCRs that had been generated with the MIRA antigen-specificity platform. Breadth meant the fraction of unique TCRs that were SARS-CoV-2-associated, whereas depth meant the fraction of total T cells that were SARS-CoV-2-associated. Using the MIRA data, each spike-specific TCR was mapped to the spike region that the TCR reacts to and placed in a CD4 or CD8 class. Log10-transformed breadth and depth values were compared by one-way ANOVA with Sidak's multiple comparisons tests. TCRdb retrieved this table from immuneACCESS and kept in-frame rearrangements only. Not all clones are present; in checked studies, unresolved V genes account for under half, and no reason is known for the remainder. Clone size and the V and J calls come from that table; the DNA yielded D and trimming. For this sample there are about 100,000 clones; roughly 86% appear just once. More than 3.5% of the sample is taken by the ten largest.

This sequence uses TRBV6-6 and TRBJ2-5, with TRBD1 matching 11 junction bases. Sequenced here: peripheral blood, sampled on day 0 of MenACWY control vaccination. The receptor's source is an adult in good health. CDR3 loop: CASIRDRGEETQYF. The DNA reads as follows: TGTGCCAGCATTCGGGACAGGGGGGAAGAGACCCAGTACTTC.